This entry lists 5 T cell receptor beta chains sequenced from one sample in a study of cytomegalovirus exposure and HLA in healthy donors. Use of 60 Vbeta and 13 Jbeta primers characterized the PCR. Assay: immunoSEQ multiplex PCR; the TCRdb copy retains only in-frame clones and omits some. The profile shows 150,000 to 200,000 clones, 75% of them singletons. What was sequenced was PBMCs. The receptors derive from a young man in good health and CMV-seropositive.

The chain couples TRBV19 to TRBJ1-5, with 7 bases lining up with TRBD1. The CDR3 runs to 15 residues. The trim removed 6 bases at V and 2 bases at J, leaving 7 bases unmatched. The germline V gene has CDR1 LNHDA and CDR2 SQIVND (reference sequence). CDR3 amino acids: CASSPVGTGNQPQHF. The CDR3 DNA follows: TGTGCCAGTAGCCCCGTCGGGACAGGCAATCAGCCCCAGCATTTT.

This clone was seen more than once but under ten times. The chain employs TRBV6-1 and TRBJ2-6, with D uncertain. The CDR3 runs to 14 residues. V dropped 4 bases and J dropped 4 bases, with 8 bases sitting between them. Germline V CDR1 and CDR2: MNHNS, SASEGT. The CDR3 protein is CASSGWPGANVLTF. CDR3 bases: TGTGCCAGCAGTGGTTGGCCCGGGGCCAACGTCCTGACTTTC.

This clone was recorded a few times. The J gene is TRBJ2-7, the V gene TRBV30; 8 nucleotides match TRBD1. Germline V gives CDR1 GTSNPN, CDR2 SVGIG (reference sequence). V was pared by 6 bases and J by 3 bases, with 4 bases of the junction left unmatched. CDR3 length: 12 amino acids. The CDR3: CACSDRVYEQYF. The CDR3, as DNA: TGTGCCTGCTCGGACAGGGTCTACGAGCAGTACTTC.

J is TRBJ2-5 and V is TRBV4-2, with 9 bases that match TRBD2. The better agreement between TRBJ2-7 and the DNA end casts doubt on the J call. Germline CDR1 reads LGHNA; CDR2 reads YNFKEQ. CDR3 length equals 15 residues. The CDR3 here is CASSQEAGGPNEQYF. CDR3 nucleotides: TGTGCCAGCAGCCAAGAGGCGGGAGGGCCCAACGAGCAGTACTTC.

The chain carries TRBV15 and TRBJ1-4; perhaps TRBD1 as D (5 bases). Germline V gives CDR1 LNHNV, CDR2 YYDKDF (reference sequence). Trimming removed 0 bases from V and 7 bases from J, with 9 bases in between. This CDR3 has 14 amino acids. The CDR3 DNA follows: TGTGCCACCAGCAGAGATCGGGGGGTTGAAAAACTGTTTTTT. Its translation: CATSRDRGVEKLFF.